This T cell receptor (beta chain) was retrieved from a study of blood T cell repertoires in COVID-19. Study background: There were acute and convalescent COVID-19 samples, and they came from the United States, Italy and Spain. The cDNA or gDNA used as material had been derived from T cells, B-cell-depleted T cells, or PBMCs.

Authors' processing steps: Cell counts per sample came from amplifying reference gene primers. Only in-frame clones appear in the TCRdb table, and some are missing; sequencing was by immunoSEQ multiplex PCR. That table supplies the V and J calls and clone size; D and trimming were determined from the DNA. The table records under 250,000 clones, approximately 91% of them present only once. CDR1 is SGHRS and CDR2 is YFSETQ in the germline V gene. This CDR3 contains 15 residues. V gave up 3 bases and J gave up 5 bases; unmatched junction bases: 9. The genes are TRBV5-1 and TRBJ1-1, with 8 bases aligning to TRBD1. This receptor was taken from a man between 60 and 70 years old who had recovered from COVID-19. Sequencing was done on a sample of peripheral blood. The CDR3 loop reads CASSYGTGAGTEAFF. The CDR3 DNA reads TGCGCCAGCAGCTACGGGACAGGAGCAGGGACTGAAGCTTTCTTT.